This TCR beta chain was recovered during a study of blood T cell repertoires in COVID-19. Overall study: Italy, Spain and the United States were the sources of the convalescent and acute COVID-19 samples.

Germline V gives CDR1 LNHDA, CDR2 SQIVND (reference sequence). The CDR3 contains 14 residues. J gave up 1 base and V 4 bases, and 3 bases lay outside the gene matches. The assay was immunoSEQ multiplex PCR, and TCRdb's table has in-frame clones only and misses some. Among more than 95,000 clones, around 81% were seen once, and the ten largest hold less than 45%. The chain links TRBV19 to TRBJ1-1, with 7 bases fitting TRBD1. This receptor was taken from a man older than 75 with acute or convalescent COVID-19. The sample consisted of peripheral blood. The CDR3, as DNA: TGTGCCAGTAGTAGGACAGGTTGGAACACTGAAGCTTTCTTT. It specifies CASSRTGWNTEAFF. The full variable domain, its missing parts supplied by reference TRBV19 and TRBJ1-1, is DGGITQSPKYLFRKEGQNVTLSCEQNLNHDAMYWYRQDPGQGLRLIYYSQIVNDFQKGDIAEGYSVSREKKESFPLTVTSAQKNPTAFYLCASSRTGWNTEAFFGQGTRLTVV.